Each of the 22 T cell receptor beta chains below was sequenced from the same sample in a study of human T cells and chemical hapten exposure. TCRdb used MiXCR to reprocess the RACE reads, holding one entry per CDR3 protein. The sample shows 180,000 or so distinct CDR3 sequences, about 22% of them seen only once. Time point of the sample: patch test 1, 2 weeks after DPC sensitization. Treatment defined: therapeutic diphenylcyclopropenone sensitization with weekly scalp DPC. The material sequenced was whole blood, taken in connection with sensitization to the hapten diphenylcyclopropenone (DPC). These receptors originate from a woman aged 45 to 65 with alopecia areata. Some clones in this sample may be carry-over from other donors' samples.

This clonotype has a handful of counts. The V gene is TRBV9, the J gene TRBJ2-2; perhaps TRBD1 as D (6 bases). Germline V gene data show CDR1 as SGDLS and CDR2 as YYNGEE. Trimming removed 0 bases from V and 2 bases from J, with 11 bases in between. CDR3 length equals 16 residues. CDR3 region: CASSVDVGGNTGELFF. The CDR3 nucleotides read TGTGCCAGCAGCGTAGATGTAGGGGGAAACACCGGGGAGCTGTTTTTT.

The chain couples TRBV12-3 or TRBV12-4 to TRBJ2-7; 13 bases line up with TRBD2. Unmatched junction bases numbered 0, after V lost 6 bases and J lost 1 base. This CDR3 contains 14 residues. The CDR3 sequence is CASRGLAGSYEQYF. The CDR3 nucleotides read TGTGCCAGCAGGGGACTAGCGGGATCCTACGAGCAGTACTTC.

The V and J genes are TRBV11-2 and TRBJ2-7; D assignment may be TRBD1 or TRBD2 (5 bases each). This CDR3 region has 14 residues. Looked up from germline, CDR1 is SGHAT and CDR2 is FQNNGV. V lost 5 bases to trimming and J lost 3 bases, with 14 bases between them. CDR3 in amino acids: CASSRTTRGYEQYF. In DNA form, the CDR3 reads TGTGCCAGCAGCCGGACAACCCGGGGCTACGAGCAGTACTTC.

This chain joins TRBV29-1 and TRBJ2-5; perhaps TRBD1 as D (5 bases). Germline CDR1 is SQVTM and CDR2 is ANQGSEA. Trimming took 7 bases from V and 2 from J, leaving 11 bases between them. The length of the CDR3 is 12 residues. The CDR3, as DNA: TGCAGCGGCAGGGAAGCTCAAGAGACCCAGTACTTC. Translation gives CSGREAQETQYF.

This clonotype was observed a handful of times. The chain couples TRBV20-1 to TRBJ2-5; 10 bases line up with TRBD2. With 3 bases clipped from V and 5 bases from J, the junction kept 9 bases outside the gene matches. Germline loops: CDR1 DFQATT, CDR2 SNEGSKA (reference sequence). CDR3 length equals 15 residues. The CDR3 loop is CSARASSGSLETQYF. Written as DNA, the CDR3 is TGCAGTGCTAGGGCATCTAGCGGGAGTTTGGAGACCCAGTACTTC.

This clonotype has just one count. The J gene is TRBJ2-7, the V gene TRBV19; D assignment may be TRBD1 or TRBD2 (5 bases each). The CDR3 runs 12 residues. The ends were cut back, 3 bases at V and 8 bases at J, with 11 bases in the middle. Germline-derived CDR1 and CDR2 are LNHDA and SQIVND (reference sequence). Here the CDR3 DNA reads TGTGCCAGTAGTATTAGAGGGGAGCAGCAGTACTTC. It codes for CASSIRGEQQYF.

This clonotype has only a few counts. The chain employs TRBV7-8 and TRBJ2-2, with no clear D. Germline-derived CDR1 and CDR2 are SGHVS and FQNEAQ. Trimming took off 3 bases at V and 7 bases at J, with 3 bases between the two ends. CDR3 length: 11 amino acids. The CDR3 sequence: CASSFGGELFF. CDR3 sequence (DNA): TGTGCCAGCAGCTTTGGCGGGGAGCTGTTTTTT.

Remarks on this clonotype: Possible read error: a much larger clone is one base away. This chain uses TRBV12-3 or TRBV12-4 with TRBJ2-3, with 9 positions matching TRBD2. The trim removed 10 bases at V and 1 base at J, leaving 3 bases unmatched. This CDR3 is 13 amino acids long. The DNA for the CDR3 is TGTGCCACCAGGACTAGCGGCACAGATACGCAGTATTTT. Residues: CATRTSGTDTQYF.

This clonotype was observed at least ten times. The DNA of the CDR3 is TGCAGTGCTAGAAAGAGCGGGAGTAGGAACAATGAGCAGTTCTTC. Amino acid sequence: CSARKSGSRNNEQFF. The V gene is TRBV20-1, the J gene TRBJ2-1; 8 positions agree with TRBD2. Germline V CDR1 and CDR2: DFQATT, SNEGSKA (reference sequence). CDR3 size: 15 residues. V lost 2 bases, J lost 5 bases, and 8 bases stayed unmatched.

In this sample, this clonotype turned up a few times. The rearrangement uses TRBV7-6 and TRBJ2-1, with 8 nucleotides matching TRBD1. Looked up from germline, CDR1 is SGHVS and CDR2 is FNYEAQ. This CDR3 comprises 19 residues. V shed 2 bases and J 4 bases; nucleotides not matched to a gene: 16. The CDR3 DNA is TGTGCCAGCAGCTTAAGTGTAGGGTGGGGACAGGCGGTTTACAATGAGCAGTTCTTC. Translated, it gives CASSLSVGWGQAVYNEQFF. The whole variable domain, remainder taken from reference TRBV7-6 and TRBJ2-1, is GAGVSQSPRYKVTKRGQDVALRCDPISGHVSLYWYRQALGQGPEFLTYFNYEAQQDKSGLPNDRFSAERPEGSISTLTIQRTEQRDSAMYRCASSLSVGWGQAVYNEQFFGPGTRLTVL.

This clonotype was found a few times. The chain has TRBV4-1 and TRBJ2-1; tentatively, D is TRBD2 (6 bases). Germline CDR1 reads MGHRA; CDR2 reads YSYEKL. This CDR3 is 16 amino acids long. Trimming removed 0 bases at V and 5 bases at J, with 14 bases between. CDR3 in amino acids: CASSQDSTSRNNEQFF. CDR3 nucleotide sequence: TGCGCCAGCAGCCAAGATTCTACTAGCCGAAACAATGAGCAGTTCTTC.

The chain uses TRBV2 and TRBJ2-1, with a possible D match to TRBD2 (6 bases). The V end lost 2 bases, the J end lost 2 bases, and 19 bases lay between the germline ends. CDR1 SNHLY and CDR2 FYNNEI come from the germline V gene. The CDR3 is made up of 18 amino acids. For the CDR3, the DNA is TGTGCCAGCAGTGAACCCCGAAGAGTAGCGGACCCCTACAATGAGCAGTTCTTC. This translates into CASSEPRRVADPYNEQFF.

The chain has TRBV6-6 and TRBJ1-1, with a tentative D call TRBD1 (5 bases). Per germline, CDR1 MNHNY and CDR2 SVGAGI (reference sequence). V was shortened by 2 bases and J by 4 bases, with 11 bases between the two germline ends. The CDR3 is 14 residues long. Written as DNA, the CDR3 is TGTGCCAGCAGTTACCACGACAGTGGCACTGAAGCTTTCTTT. The encoded protein is CASSYHDSGTEAFF.

This clonotype has a handful of counts. This chain joins TRBV20-1 and TRBJ2-1; 8 bases match TRBD2. Germline V gene data show CDR1 as DFQATT and CDR2 as SNEGSKA (reference sequence). The J segment lost 0 bases and the V segment lost 1 base, leaving 8 bases of the junction unmatched. There are 17 residues in the CDR3. The DNA of the CDR3 is TGCAGTGCTAGAGCAGGTAGCGGGACCTACTCCTACAATGAGCAGTTCTTC. This gives the protein CSARAGSGTYSYNEQFF.

In this sample, this clonotype turned up a few times. The chain couples TRBV7-3 to TRBJ2-7; D possibly corresponds to TRBD2 (6 bases). Germline V CDR1 and CDR2: SGHTA, FQGTGA. The CDR3 runs 14 residues. Trimming shortened V by 5 bases and J by 1 base, and 12 bases separated the two germline ends. CDR3 DNA: TGTGCCAGCAGCCCTTCCGCGGGGTCCTACGAGCAGTACTTC. This encodes CASSPSAGSYEQYF.

This clonotype has just a few counts. The chain joins TRBV4-3 to TRBJ2-1, with 7 bases lining up with TRBD2. Losses at the gene ends were 1 base for V and 9 bases for J; bases not matched to a gene: 9. CDR1 LGHNA and CDR2 YSLEER come from the germline V gene. CDR3 length equals 15 residues. This CDR3 is CASSQGTTPGGEQFF. Written as DNA, the CDR3 is TGCGCCAGCAGCCAAGGGACAACCCCGGGGGGTGAGCAGTTCTTC.

The chain has TRBV6-5 and TRBJ1-6; 8 bases fit TRBD1. Germline lookup yields CDR1 MNHEY and CDR2 SVGAGI. After removal of 6 bases from V and 5 bases from J, the junction contained 6 bases not matched to a gene. The CDR3 covers 15 residues. The CDR3 spells CASRIRGPDNSPLHF. The CDR3, as DNA: TGTGCCAGCAGGATCAGGGGGCCCGATAATTCACCCCTCCACTTT.

The rearrangement joins TRBV12-3 or TRBV12-4 to TRBJ2-2; TRBD2 is a possible D gene (6 bases). The CDR3 contains 15 residues. The V end was cut by 6 bases, the J end by 1 base, with 12 bases between. CDR3 sequence (DNA): TGTGCCAGCAGCCTGGGACTCTTGAACACCGGGGAGCTGTTTTTT. Translated, it gives CASSLGLLNTGELFF.

V is TRBV29-1 and J is TRBJ1-1; no firm D call. This CDR3 is built from 10 residues. CDR1 is SQVTM and CDR2 is ANQGSEA in the germline V gene. Trimming cost V 8 bases and J 5 bases, with 9 bases left between them. CDR3 sequence (DNA): TGCAGCACTGGACGGACTGAAGCTTTCTTT. Its translation is CSTGRTEAFF.

The gene calls are TRBV20-1 and TRBJ2-7, with D possibly being TRBD2 (5 bases). The germline CDR1 and CDR2 sequences are DFQATT and SNEGSKA (reference sequence). The CDR3 has 14 amino acids. Trimming pared 0 bases from V and 1 base from J, leaving 10 bases between. Here the CDR3 DNA reads TGCAGTGCTAGAGATCCCCGGGGTTCCTACGAGCAGTACTTC. As protein: CSARDPRGSYEQYF.

This chain connects TRBV5-1 to TRBJ2-3, with TRBD2 matching 11 bases. Trimming at V came to 0 bases and at J to 4 bases, leaving 10 bases not matched to a gene. The CDR3 contains 18 residues. Germline V gene data show CDR1 as SGHRS and CDR2 as YFSETQ. The DNA of the CDR3 is TGCGCCAGCAGCTTGGAGGGGGCTAGCGGGAGGAGCTCAGATACGCAGTATTTT. Amino acid sequence: CASSLEGASGRSSDTQYF. Based on the CDR3 plus reference TRBV5-1 and TRBJ2-3, the full variable domain is KAGVTQTPRYLIKTRGQQVTLSCSPISGHRSVSWYQQTPGQGLQFLFEYFSETQRNKGNFPGRFSGRQFSNSRSEMNVSTLELGDSALYLCASSLEGASGRSSDTQYFGPGTRLTVL.

This clonotype has just a few counts. This rearrangement joins TRBV7-2 to TRBJ2-7; D is unclear. Trimming cost V 5 bases and J 5 bases, with 13 bases left between them. Looked up from germline, CDR1 is SGHTA and CDR2 is FQGNSA. The CDR3 is 13 residues long. The CDR3 sequence: CASSVGLPDEQYF. The CDR3 DNA reads TGTGCCAGCAGCGTGGGCCTGCCCGACGAGCAGTACTTC.